This T cell receptor beta chain was obtained from a study of blood T cell repertoires in COVID-19. In the study overall: Acute-phase and convalescent COVID-19 samples originated in the United States, Italy and Spain. In each case, the material was cDNA or gDNA derived from T cells, B-cell-depleted T cells, or PBMCs.

Cohort 3 recovery required two negative PCRs, clearance, or symptom resolution. The CDR3 spans 15 residues. CDR1 SGHRS and CDR2 YFSETQ come from the germline V gene. As for this clone: At one of its ends the junction is not consistent with the germline gene, which may arise from a read error.

Repertoires were generated with immunoSEQ multiplex PCR, while TCRdb's copy carries only in-frame clones and drops some. The sample lists about 200,000 clones, 85% occurring once. The chain couples TRBV5-1 to TRBJ1-4, with a possible D match to TRBD1 (6 bases). This sequence originates from a man aged 35 to 55 who had recovered from COVID-19. The sample consisted of PBMCs or T cells enriched from blood (not recorded which). CDR3 residues: CSSRQDGGPNEKLFF. DNA of the CDR3: TGCTCCAGCCGACAAGACGGGGGGCCAAATGAAAAACTGTTTTTT.